The entry below describes one TCR beta chain. There is no known antigen for this receptor. No quality values exist for individual bases; no much larger clone is one base distant. The data were taken from a study of T cell repertoires in cytomegalovirus infection (dated by TCRdb to about 2019). Concerning the study at large: The HLA type of each donor mattered for the analysis, because public TCR beta signatures pointed to carriage of CMV infection along with the matching HLA type. Broader findings and caveats from the paper: The ex vivo response was dominated by HLA-C-restricted CMV-specific TCR beta clonotypes, which also provided the single most frequent clonotype in two of eight donors. In both this cohort and an independent cohort of several hundred donors, the cumulative frequency of public TCR beta family members distinguished carriers of CMV infection plus the relevant HLA type.

Reads for this sample came from an Illumina HiSeq 1500. The public reads were reanalyzed by TCRdb: fastp trimming at Q25, MiXCR alignment, in-frame beta chains only. One record per CDR3 amino acid sequence lists the most common genes and DNA. This sample holds 200,000 to 300,000 distinct CDR3 sequences; roughly 10% were observed only once. Over 13% of the sample goes to the ten largest clones. Relative to germline, V is 3 bases shorter and J is 2 bases shorter, with 14 bases between their ends. From the cysteine up to the phenylalanine, the CDR3 has a length of 15 residues. CDR3 DNA is the only sequence kept; it has 45 bases, read in frame from the first base. CDR1 SGHRS and CDR2 YFSETQ are derived from the germline V gene.

The sample was PBMCs. The chain was built from TRBV5-1 and TRBJ2-5; TRBD1 is a possible D gene, resting on 8 matching bases. This sequence originates from a human donor in good health (CMV status not recorded). Some clones in this sample may be carry-over from other donors' samples. CDR3 protein: CASSSGQGGQETQYF. The DNA reads TGCGCCAGCAGCTCCGGACAGGGAGGGCAAGAGACCCAGTACTTC.